The table lists the clone carrying this TCR beta chain with many counts. TCRdb's table, derived via immunoSEQ multiplex PCR, lists solely in-frame clones and lacks some. The profile shows approximately 440,000 clones, roughly 80% of them singletons. The source of the sample is a study of shared clonotypes between healthy human individuals. The CDR3 spans 15 residues. The V gene's germline CDR1 is MNHEY and CDR2 SMNVEV (reference sequence). Trimming left V 0 bases short and J 7 bases short, with 13 bases between. The sequence was obtained from a woman in her thirties or forties in good health. Some clones in this sample may be carry-over from other donors' samples. Sequenced sample: PBMCs. This rearrangement joins TRBV27 to TRBJ1-5, with D possibly TRBD1 on 6 matching bases. The DNA of the CDR3 is TGTGCCAGCAGTTTATCGATGGGGGCTAACCAGCCCCAGCATTTT. Protein product: CASSLSMGANQPQHF.